The source of this TCR beta chain is a study of cytomegalovirus exposure and HLA in healthy donors. Whole-study findings and limits: A later analysis linked a missense variant in DCLRE1C to the trimming of TCR beta V and J genes. Overall, under 200 TCR beta chains were annotated as cytomegalovirus-associated. According to reports, the classifier identified cytomegalovirus status with high specificity and sensitivity.

Note on this clone: Its matching antigen is unknown.

Primers: 60 Vbeta forward and 13 Jbeta reverse. Authors' processing steps: Later, an analysis found 80 million or so unique TCR beta chains, and 9.5 million to 11 million of these were shared. Data came from immunoSEQ multiplex PCR; TCRdb stores just in-frame clones and leaves some out. V, J and clone size were drawn from that table, and D and trimming were deduced from the DNA. The table has about 190,000 clones, around 88% seen once. The sample comprised PBMCs. The TCR sequence derives from a young woman in good health and CMV-seronegative.

CDR3 sequence (DNA): TGTGCCAGCAGTGTAGACAGCGACCGCAATGAGCAGTTCTTC. It specifies CASSVDSDRNEQFF. V and J are TRBV27 and TRBJ2-1; TRBD1 is a possible D gene (5 bases). Germline loops: CDR1 MNHEY, CDR2 SMNVEV (reference sequence). The CDR3 contains 14 residues. V lost 5 bases, J lost 6 bases, and 14 bases lay in between.